Each of the 9 T cell receptor beta chains below was sequenced from the same sample in a study of shared clonotypes between healthy human individuals. Using immunoSEQ multiplex PCR, the repertoire was profiled, and TCRdb retains in-frame clones only, with some absent. This table holds 2.3 million or so clones, approximately 95% found once. The sequenced sample was naive CD4+ T cells from PBMCs. Subset meaning: CD45RA+ positively selected. These receptors came from a man between 18 and 29 years old in good health. Some clones in this sample may be carry-over from other donors' samples.

The V gene is TRBV4-1, the J gene TRBJ2-7; D gene ambiguous. V was clipped by 4 bases and J by 7 bases, with 14 bases between them. This CDR3 comprises 13 residues. Looked up from germline, CDR1 is MGHRA and CDR2 is YSYEKL. The CDR3 reads CASSLDPNREQYF. The CDR3 DNA reads TGCGCCAGCAGCCTAGACCCGAACAGAGAGCAGTACTTC.

This clone was counted once. V and J are TRBV7-9 and TRBJ2-7; D may correspond to TRBD1 or TRBD2 (5 bases each). The CDR3 covers 15 residues. The V end was cut by 5 bases, the J end by 2 bases, with 16 bases between. Germline V gene lookup returns CDR1 SEHNR and CDR2 FQNEAQ (reference sequence). This chain's CDR3 is CASSTWGSDAYEQYF. CDR3 nucleotide sequence: TGTGCCAGCAGCACTTGGGGGTCCGATGCCTACGAGCAGTACTTC.

The V gene is TRBV28, the J gene TRBJ1-3; possibly TRBD1 for D (5 bases). Germline values: CDR1 MDHEN, CDR2 SYDVKM. The CDR3 consists of 13 residues. The CDR3 loop is CVSEGFVGNTIYF. In nucleotides, the CDR3 is TGTGTTAGCGAGGGGTTCGTTGGAAACACCATATATTTT.

This clone appeared a single time. The rearrangement links TRBV28 to TRBJ2-7; 10 bases fit TRBD2. Germline trimming cut 2 bases from V and 6 bases from J; bases unmatched to any gene: 10. Germline V gene data show CDR1 as MDHEN and CDR2 as SYDVKM. The CDR3 extends over 16 amino acids. In DNA, the CDR3 is TGTGCCAGCAGTTTAAGGTTAGCGGGGGGTTATGGCGAGCAGTACTTC. As protein: CASSLRLAGGYGEQYF.

This clone was seen just once. V is TRBV25-1 and J is TRBJ1-2, with TRBD1 identical over 8 bases. Trimming cost V 4 bases and J 7 bases; bases outside gene matches: 11. This CDR3 contains 15 residues. The germline CDR1 and CDR2 sequences are MGHDK and SYGVNS. The CDR3 DNA reads as TGTGCCAGCAGTGCCCCATCAGGGGGCGAGGGTGGCTACACCTTC. This codes for CASSAPSGGEGGYTF.

This sequence joins TRBV29-1 and TRBJ2-7, with 8 nucleotides matching TRBD2. The CDR3 covers 14 residues. Per germline, CDR1 SQVTM and CDR2 ANQGSEA. Trimming took 5 bases from V and 3 from J; bases not matched to a gene: 9. The CDR3, as DNA: TGCAGCGTTCGGCGGGAGGTGAAGGGCTACGAGCAGTACTTC. Its protein is CSVRREVKGYEQYF.

This chain joins TRBV7-2 and TRBJ2-3; 9 bases align to TRBD2. The germline CDR1 and CDR2 sequences are SGHTA and FQGNSA. V shed 4 bases and J 5 bases; nucleotides not matched to a gene: 4. The CDR3 covers 14 residues. CDR3 coding DNA: TGTGCCAGCAGCTCGACTAGCGGTGTAGATACGCAGTATTTT. It is translated as CASSSTSGVDTQYF. The full variable domain, with the rest looked up from reference TRBV7-2 and TRBJ2-3, is GAGVSQSPSNKVTEKGKDVELRCDPISGHTALYWYRQSLGQGLEFLIYFQGNSAPDKSGLPSDRFSAERTGGSVSTLTIQRTQQEDSAVYLCASSSTSGVDTQYFGPGTRLTVL.

The chain has TRBV7-3 and TRBJ2-5; D remains ambiguous. The CDR3 contains 13 residues. Trimming left V 8 bases short and J 1 base short, with 11 bases between. In germline, CDR1 is SGHTA, CDR2 FQGTGA. The CDR3 bases are TGTGCCAGCTCGATGACCGTCCAAGAGACCCAGTACTTC. Protein: CASSMTVQETQYF.

The genes are TRBV5-8 and TRBJ1-2; D remains ambiguous. The CDR3 runs to 14 residues. In germline, CDR1 is SGHTS, CDR2 YDEGEE. Trimming removed 4 bases from V and 5 bases from J, with 15 bases in between. Here the CDR3 reads CASSLLRVFYGYTF. CDR3 in DNA: TGTGCCAGCAGCCTTTTAAGGGTTTTTTATGGCTACACCTTC.